This T cell receptor beta chain was observed in a study of early T cells in non-severe SARS-CoV-2 infection. Study information: With bulk RNA from unsorted whole blood as input, sequencing yielded unpaired chains.

Individual cDNA molecules received unique molecular identifiers during library preparation. From the 5' RACE reads, TCRdb called clonotypes with MiXCR, one entry per CDR3 protein. The sample records under 85,000 distinct CDR3 sequences, roughly 10% being singletons. The CDR3 covers 15 residues. Per germline, CDR1 SGHDN and CDR2 FVKESK. Trimming took 4 bases from V and 4 from J, leaving 16 bases between them. This clonotype was counted ten times or more. The sequence was collected from an adult who was a healthcare worker with PCR-confirmed SARS-CoV-2 infection or an uninfected control (not recorded which). This chain links TRBV14 with TRBJ2-5; possibly TRBD1 or TRBD2 for D (5 bases each). The source material was whole blood, sampled at baseline. This CDR3 reads CASSLDNRRSETQYF. The CDR3 nucleotides read TGTGCCAGCAGCCTGGACAACCGGAGGTCAGAGACCCAGTACTTC.